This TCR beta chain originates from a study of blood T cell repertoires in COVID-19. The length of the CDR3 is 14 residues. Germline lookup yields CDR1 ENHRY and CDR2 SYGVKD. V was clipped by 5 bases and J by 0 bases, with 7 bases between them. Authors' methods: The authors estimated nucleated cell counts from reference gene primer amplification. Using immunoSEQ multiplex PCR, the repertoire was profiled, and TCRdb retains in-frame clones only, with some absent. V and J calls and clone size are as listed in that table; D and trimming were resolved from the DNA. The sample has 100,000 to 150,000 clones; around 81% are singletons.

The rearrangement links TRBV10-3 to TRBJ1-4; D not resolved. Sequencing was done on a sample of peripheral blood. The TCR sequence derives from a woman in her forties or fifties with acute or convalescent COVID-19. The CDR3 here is CAISSGPTNEKLFF. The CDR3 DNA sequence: TGTGCCATCAGTTCAGGCCCAACTAATGAAAAACTGTTTTTT.